This entry features one TCR beta chain sequence. The antigen is undetermined. The data were obtained in a study of T cells in Graves' hyperthyroidism and ophthalmopathy. Study results and caveats: Most thyroid-expanded clonotypes above 0.001 were also found in blood. The model's output predicted ophthalmopathy at a median of 6.5 months prior to onset.

RNA transcripts gave rise to amplified TCR beta CDR3 regions. In the first-round RT-PCR of the TCR CDR3, the HTBI primer set was used. In TCRdb, the multiplex PCR reads were re-called with MiXCR into one record per CDR3 protein. This sample has some 570,000 distinct CDR3 sequences, with approximately 17% found just once. Ophthalmopathy patients had Clinical Activity Score at least 3, NOSPECS grade at least 4, duration under 3 months. Pregnant or lactating patients were excluded, as were those with uncontrolled infection or other autoimmune disease. The sequencing input was blood. The source is a woman younger than 35 with Graves' ophthalmopathy.

CDR3 residues: CASNLGQGDYGYTF. CDR3 nucleotides: TGTGCCAGCAACCTCGGACAGGGGGACTATGGCTACACCTTC. The chain employs TRBV12-3 or TRBV12-4 and TRBJ1-2, with TRBD1 matching 10 bases. This CDR3 has 14 amino acids. The V gene end was trimmed by 7 bases and the J gene end by 3 bases; junction bases not matched to a gene: 5.